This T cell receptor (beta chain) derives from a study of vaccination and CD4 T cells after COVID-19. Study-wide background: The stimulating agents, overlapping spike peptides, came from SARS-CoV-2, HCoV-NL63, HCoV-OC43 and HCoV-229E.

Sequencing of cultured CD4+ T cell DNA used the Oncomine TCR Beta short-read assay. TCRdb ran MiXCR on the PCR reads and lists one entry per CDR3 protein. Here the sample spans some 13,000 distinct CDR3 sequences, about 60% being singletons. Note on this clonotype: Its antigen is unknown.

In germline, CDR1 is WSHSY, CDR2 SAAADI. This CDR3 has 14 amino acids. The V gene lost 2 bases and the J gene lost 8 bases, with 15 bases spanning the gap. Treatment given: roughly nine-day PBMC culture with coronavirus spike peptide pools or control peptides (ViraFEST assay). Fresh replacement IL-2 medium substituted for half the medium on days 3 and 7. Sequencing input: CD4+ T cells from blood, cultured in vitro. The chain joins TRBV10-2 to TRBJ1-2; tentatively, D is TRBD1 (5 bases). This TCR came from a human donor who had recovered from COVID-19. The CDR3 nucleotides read TGCGCCAGCAGTGAGGAGGAGGGTAGGGGCGGCTACACCTTC. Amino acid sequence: CASSEEEGRGGYTF.